What follows are 32 T cell receptor delta chains derived from one specimen sequenced in a study of Vδ1+ human thymocytes. The antigens these receptors bind are not known. Study outcomes and limitations: Thymic TRG and TRD repertoires appeared highly polyclonal.

RNA was extracted from the cells and then reverse transcribed. The CDR3 regions were amplified by multiplex PCR from V-gene primers to a constant-region primer. TCRdb called clones from the multiplex PCR reads again using CATT. The table records approximately 58,000 delta-chain clones, approximately 16% of them present only once. Specimen: Vdelta1+ gamma-delta thymocytes from the thymus. Subset reported: FACS-sorted CD3+ TCRalphabeta- TCRVdelta1+ TCRVdelta2- thymocytes. Receptors were obtained from a girl in the first two years of life who had congenital heart surgery.

A few counts support this clone. The V call is TRDV1, the J call TRDJ1, with TRDD3 matching over 7 bases. Unmatched junction bases numbered 19, after V lost 2 bases and J lost 1 base. Germline V CDR1 and CDR2: TSWWSYY, QGS. CDR3 size: 20 residues. CDR3 protein: CALGEGFPNWGSSPTDKLIF. The CDR3 DNA sequence: TGTGCTCTTGGGGAAGGATTCCCGAACTGGGGAAGCTCTCCCACCGATAAACTCATCTTT.

The J gene is TRDJ1, the V gene TRDV1, with a tentative D call TRDD2 (6 bases). The CDR3 has 20 amino acids. The V gene lost 3 bases and the J gene lost 0 bases, with 26 bases spanning the gap. In germline, CDR1 is TSWWSYY, CDR2 QGS. CDR3 amino acids: CALGDPAAFRVSLYTDKLIF. CDR3 coding DNA: TGTGCTCTTGGGGACCCCGCGGCCTTCCGTGTTTCCCTTTACACCGATAAACTCATCTTT.

This chain connects TRDV1 to TRDJ1, with TRDD3 matching 10 bases. CDR1 is TSWWSYY and CDR2 is QGS in the germline V gene. V lost 5 bases to trimming and J lost 1 base; unmatched junction nucleotides: 13. This CDR3 contains 18 residues. CDR3 region: CALGPAGGYAGGTDKLIF. CDR3 nucleotides: TGTGCTCTTGGGCCAGCCGGGGGATACGCAGGGGGCACCGATAAACTCATCTTT.

This clone came up a few times. The chain employs TRDV1 and TRDJ1, with TRDD3 identical over 8 bases. V trimming: 7 bases; J trimming: 0 bases; junction bases outside the gene matches: 25. Germline V gene lookup returns CDR1 TSWWSYY and CDR2 QGS. The CDR3 runs 21 residues. The CDR3 sequence: CALDVPFPLVDWGSYTDKLIF. CDR3 bases: TGTGCTCTTGATGTCCCATTCCCCCTCGTTGACTGGGGGTCGTACACCGATAAACTCATCTTT.

J is TRDJ1 and V is TRDV1; possible D gene TRDD3, 5 bases. Trimming left V 1 base short and J 0 bases short, with 12 bases between. The CDR3 is 16 amino acids. Looked up from germline, CDR1 is TSWWSYY and CDR2 is QGS. The CDR3 DNA reads TGTGCTCTTGGGGAACGGGGGTTCCCTTACACCGATAAACTCATCTTT. Translating gives CALGERGFPYTDKLIF.

This clone was seen more than once but under ten times. The rearrangement joins TRDV1 to TRDJ1; 10 nucleotides match TRDD3. With V trimmed by 4 bases and J by 2 bases, 19 bases remained unmatched. Looked up from germline, CDR1 is TSWWSYY and CDR2 is QGS. The CDR3 has 20 amino acids. CDR3 residues: CALGGFLRGIRYQRTDKLIF. The CDR3, as DNA: TGTGCTCTTGGGGGATTCCTCCGGGGGATACGCTATCAAAGGACCGATAAACTCATCTTT.

The chain carries TRDV1 and TRDJ1; 8 bases are a match to TRDD2. The V and J ends lost 4 bases and 0 bases, in that order; junction bases with no gene match: 7. The CDR3 has 16 amino acids. The germline CDR1 and CDR2 sequences are TSWWSYY and QGS. The CDR3 DNA follows: TGTGCTCTTGGGGGGCCCTTCCTATCCTACACCGATAAACTCATCTTT. The encoded protein is CALGGPFLSYTDKLIF.

The V and J genes are TRDV2 and TRDJ1, with TRDD3 identical over 9 bases. Trimming removed 6 bases from V and 0 bases from J; junction bases left unmatched: 10. CDR3 length equals 16 residues. CDR1 is GEAIGNYY, CDR2 EKD, per germline. This CDR3 is CACPLLGEAYTDKLIF. CDR3 DNA sequence: TGTGCCTGTCCCTTACTGGGGGAGGCCTACACCGATAAACTCATCTTT.

The gene calls are TRDV1 and TRDJ1, with TRDD3 matching over 13 bases. The CDR3 consists of 21 residues. With 0 bases clipped from V and 3 bases from J, the junction kept 16 bases outside the gene matches. Germline lookup yields CDR1 TSWWSYY and CDR2 QGS. CDR3 DNA sequence: TGTGCTCTTGGGGAACTAGAGGCCCGCCCGTACTGGGGGATACGGTCCGATAAACTCATCTTT. This gives the protein CALGELEARPYWGIRSDKLIF.

The genes are TRDV1 and TRDJ1; TRDD3 matches at 13 bases. The CDR3 spans 17 residues. CDR1 and CDR2 (germline): TSWWSYY, QGS. The ends lost 6 bases at V and 6 bases at J; junction bases unmatched: 13. The CDR3 sequence is CALGPEGTGGYGYKLIF. In DNA, the CDR3 is TGTGCTCTTGGCCCAGAGGGTACTGGGGGATACGGGTATAAACTCATCTTT.

This clone was picked up a small number of times. The gene calls are TRDV1 and TRDJ1; 11 bases match TRDD3. Germline V gene lookup returns CDR1 TSWWSYY and CDR2 QGS. This CDR3 comprises 22 residues. J gave up 0 bases and V 2 bases, and 20 bases lay outside the gene matches. This CDR3 is CALGELTGGGYGGVPYTDKLIF. The CDR3 nucleotides are TGTGCTCTTGGGGAATTAACAGGTGGGGGATACGGTGGGGTCCCGTACACCGATAAACTCATCTTT.

There are a few counts of this clone. The chain recombines TRDV1 with TRDJ1; D is uncertain. CDR1 is TSWWSYY, CDR2 QGS, per germline. V gave up 6 bases and J gave up 0 bases, with 14 bases separating them. The CDR3 is 15 amino acids. The CDR3 spells CALGDRTRYTDKLIF. In nucleotides, the CDR3 is TGTGCTCTTGGTGACCGCACTCGGTACACCGATAAACTCATCTTT.

This chain uses TRDV1 with TRDJ1; TRDD3 agrees at 7 bases. Trimming at V came to 0 bases and at J to 0 bases, leaving 10 bases not matched to a gene. The CDR3 is 18 residues long. Per the germline V gene, CDR1 is TSWWSYY and CDR2 is QGS. CDR3 loop: CALGELIPTGVYTDKLIF. CDR3 DNA sequence: TGTGCTCTTGGGGAACTAATACCGACTGGGGTGTACACCGATAAACTCATCTTT.

The rearrangement links TRDV1 to TRDJ1; TRDD3 aligns across 9 bases. V trimming: 4 bases; J trimming: 2 bases; junction bases outside the gene matches: 20. The CDR3 length is 20 residues. The germline V gene has CDR1 TSWWSYY and CDR2 QGS. This CDR3 is CALGGLPHPRGYDGTDKLIF. The CDR3 DNA sequence: TGTGCTCTTGGGGGACTACCGCATCCTCGGGGATACGACGGGACCGATAAACTCATCTTT.

Notes on this clone: Germline is not matched at one junction end, which may reflect a read error. The chain links TRDV1 to TRDJ1; TRDD2 agrees at 9 bases. This CDR3 is built from 20 residues. Germline CDR1 TSWWSYY, CDR2 QGS. The CDR3 region is CALGEQPFLLSRESTAKLIF. In DNA form, the CDR3 reads TGTGCTCTTGGGGAACAACCCTTCCTACTTAGTAGGGAATCGACCGCTAAACTCATCTTT.

This rearrangement joins TRDV1 to TRDJ1; D remains unclear. Germline values: CDR1 TSWWSYY, CDR2 QGS. The length of the CDR3 is 16 residues. V was cut by 9 bases and J by 0 bases, with 20 bases left in between. In DNA form, the CDR3 reads TGTGCTCTCCGAGGGGTCCAAGTACAGTACACCGATAAACTCATCTTT. Amino acids: CALRGVQVQYTDKLIF.

Concerning this clone itself: One junction end does not reproduce the germline sequence, and a read error may be involved. The chain links TRDV1 to TRDJ1; D possibly corresponds to TRDD2 (5 bases). The CDR3 runs 22 residues. The germline gives CDR1 TSWWSYY, CDR2 QGS. The CDR3 DNA reads as TGTGCTCTTGGAGAACTCAGGCGTCCTTCGGTTATTCGTGGTACTACCACCGATAAACTCATCTTT. Its protein product is CALGELRRPSVIRGTTTDKLIF.

This clone was detected only a few times. The chain links TRDV1 to TRDJ1; perhaps D is TRDD2 or TRDD3 (6 bases each). The CDR3 is 22 amino acids. V was clipped by 4 bases and J by 0 bases, with 33 bases between them. Germline assignment: CDR1 TSWWSYY and CDR2 QGS. This CDR3 is CALGGPTPGLGTRKGHTDKLIF. The CDR3 nucleotides read TGTGCTCTTGGGGGTCCTACTCCGGGGCTGGGGACCAGGAAAGGGCACACCGATAAACTCATCTTT.

The chain has TRDV1 and TRDJ1; D may be TRDD3 (5 bases). Germline V gene sequence: CDR1 TSWWSYY, CDR2 QGS. Trimming took 4 bases from V and 2 from J, leaving 14 bases between them. This CDR3 is 15 amino acids long. The CDR3 loop is CALGAVSGETDKLIF. The CDR3 DNA reads as TGTGCTCTTGGGGCAGTATCAGGGGAAACCGATAAACTCATCTTT.

This clone was detected a few times. The V and J genes are TRDV1 and TRDJ1; D uncertain. This CDR3 has 17 amino acids. The ends were cut back, 0 bases at V and 0 bases at J, with 14 bases in the middle. The germline gives CDR1 TSWWSYY, CDR2 QGS. CDR3 protein: CALGELVGPPYTDKLIF. Here the CDR3 DNA reads TGTGCTCTTGGGGAACTTGTAGGGCCTCCCTACACCGATAAACTCATCTTT.

This clone came up a few times. The chain joins TRDV1 to TRDJ1, with D perhaps TRDD3 (6 bases). V lost 5 bases and J 0 bases, leaving 16 bases between the germline ends. The CDR3 has 16 amino acids. Germline values: CDR1 TSWWSYY, CDR2 QGS. CDR3 region: CALGCLDTGYTDKLIF. CDR3 nucleotides: TGTGCTCTTGGGTGTTTGGATACTGGGTACACCGATAAACTCATCTTT.

The chain is built from TRDV1 and TRDJ1; TRDD3 agrees at 9 bases. The CDR3 is made up of 20 amino acids. Trimming took 4 bases from V and 1 from J; bases not matched to a gene: 19. Germline CDR1 TSWWSYY, CDR2 QGS. The CDR3: CALGGSPVLGIRDITDKLIF. In DNA form, the CDR3 reads TGTGCTCTTGGGGGGTCTCCTGTACTGGGGATACGGGATATCACCGATAAACTCATCTTT.

This clone was seen more than once but under ten times. The chain joins TRDV1 to TRDJ1; 8 nucleotides agree with TRDD3. CDR3 length: 22 residues. In germline, CDR1 is TSWWSYY, CDR2 QGS. J was trimmed by 3 bases and V by 0 bases; bases with no gene match: 24. The CDR3: CALGELLSSGYWGGSDADKLIF. In DNA, the CDR3 is TGTGCTCTTGGGGAACTATTATCGTCAGGGTACTGGGGGGGAAGCGACGCCGATAAACTCATCTTT.

The chain joins TRDV1 to TRDJ1; D gene unclear. Trimming cost V 4 bases and J 1 base, with 16 bases left between them. Germline V gene lookup returns CDR1 TSWWSYY and CDR2 QGS. This CDR3 is 16 amino acids long. This CDR3 is CALGVVFPLRTDKLIF. The CDR3 DNA reads TGTGCTCTTGGGGTTGTTTTCCCCCTCCGCACCGATAAACTCATCTTT.

The V and J genes are TRDV1 and TRDJ1; 7 nucleotides match TRDD3. Trimming cost V 1 base and J 0 bases; bases outside gene matches: 20. CDR1 and CDR2 (germline): TSWWSYY, QGS. This CDR3 contains 21 residues. The DNA of the CDR3 is TGTGCTCTTGGGGAACCCCTTTTCTCTGGGGATATGTCCCCTTACACCGATAAACTCATCTTT. Its translation: CALGEPLFSGDMSPYTDKLIF.

This clone has more than one count but fewer than ten. J is TRDJ1 and V is TRAV29/DV5; D gene unclear. V shed 0 bases and J shed 3 bases, with 27 bases lying between them. CDR3 length: 19 amino acids. Germline V gene sequence: CDR1 NSMFDY, CDR2 ISSIKDK. This CDR3 reads CAASDPWTPFPRRADKLIF. In nucleotides, the CDR3 is TGTGCAGCAAGCGACCCTTGGACTCCTTTCCCCCGCCGCGCCGATAAACTCATCTTT.

The chain joins TRDV1 to TRDJ1; 8 nucleotides align to TRDD3. The CDR3 is made up of 26 amino acids. In germline, CDR1 is TSWWSYY, CDR2 QGS. The J segment lost 0 bases and the V segment lost 5 bases, leaving 38 bases of the junction unmatched. CDR3 in amino acids: CALGNLRPFTGGRLKAHTTYTDKLIF. Here the CDR3 DNA reads TGTGCTCTTGGGAATCTACGTCCCTTTACTGGGGGCCGCCTTAAAGCCCACACAACGTACACCGATAAACTCATCTTT.

The chain combines TRDV1 with TRDJ1; 10 nucleotides agree with TRDD3. The J segment lost 3 bases and the V segment lost 1 base, leaving 20 bases of the junction unmatched. This CDR3 contains 21 residues. Germline V lookup: CDR1 TSWWSYY, CDR2 QGS. Here the CDR3 reads CALGERWPRTGGSPRPDKLIF. CDR3 DNA sequence: TGTGCTCTTGGGGAACGCTGGCCCCGTACTGGGGGATCCCCCAGGCCCGATAAACTCATCTTT.

The rearrangement uses TRDV1 and TRDJ1; weak D call: TRDD3 (5 bases). The CDR3 length is 19 residues. CDR1 and CDR2 from the germline V gene are TSWWSYY and QGS. The V end lost 2 bases, the J end lost 0 bases, and 22 bases lay between the germline ends. The CDR3 DNA sequence: TGTGCTCTTGGGGAAAGGACTACCGGTCTGGGCCCCTACACCGATAAACTCATCTTT. Amino acid sequence: CALGERTTGLGPYTDKLIF.

The rearrangement links TRDV2 to TRDJ1; perhaps TRDD3 as D (6 bases). From germline, CDR1 is GEAIGNYY and CDR2 EKD. Trimming left V 0 bases short and J 4 bases short, with 23 bases between. The CDR3 loop spans 18 amino acids. The CDR3 sequence is CACDTEEGIRKQRDKLIF. CDR3 DNA: TGTGCCTGTGACACCGAAGAGGGGATCCGAAAACAGCGCGATAAACTCATCTTT.

This clone was detected only a few times. This chain links TRDV1 with TRDJ1, with 9 bases fitting TRDD3. J gave up 0 bases and V 5 bases, and 25 bases lay outside the gene matches. From germline, CDR1 is TSWWSYY and CDR2 QGS. The CDR3 has 22 residues. The CDR3 here is CALGSRLPQRTGGPKYTDKLIF. The DNA for the CDR3 is TGTGCTCTTGGGAGTCGCCTTCCTCAACGTACTGGGGGACCTAAGTACACCGATAAACTCATCTTT.

The chain links TRDV1 to TRDJ1, with 9 bases that match TRDD3. Germline V CDR1 and CDR2: TSWWSYY, QGS. The CDR3 extends over 21 amino acids. J lost 0 bases, V lost 3 bases, and 20 bases had no gene match. Written as DNA, the CDR3 is TGTGCTCTTGGGGACCCATTACAAACTGGGGGACCCCCTCTGTACACCGATAAACTCATCTTT. It encodes CALGDPLQTGGPPLYTDKLIF.